The 25 T cell receptor beta chains presented below share a single source sample, sequenced in a study of radiotherapy plus CTLA-4 blockade in lung cancer. Libraries were prepared by immunoSEQ multiplex PCR; TCRdb keeps only in-frame clonotypes and omits some of them. The profile shows around 110,000 clones, more than 75% of them singletons. The sample was peripheral blood, taken from a patient treated with radiotherapy plus ipilimumab. The source of these receptors is a human donor with non-small cell lung cancer that progressed on radiotherapy plus ipilimumab. Some clones in this sample may be carry-over from other donors' samples.

This clone was detected once. This chain joins TRBV18 and TRBJ1-1, with 7 bases aligning to TRBD1. The CDR3 is 17 amino acids. The junction had 11 bases not matched to a gene; V was cut back by 3 bases and J by 1 base. Germline V gives CDR1 KGHSH, CDR2 LQKENI. The CDR3 sequence is CASSPALTGWGNTEAFF. CDR3 sequence (DNA): TGTGCCAGCTCACCCGCCCTGACAGGGTGGGGGAACACTGAAGCTTTCTTT.

This clone came up a few times. This chain joins TRBV5-1 and TRBJ1-1; a possible D gene is TRBD1 (6 bases). Germline CDR1 and CDR2: SGHRS and YFSETQ. V lost 0 bases and J 2 bases, leaving 11 bases between the germline ends. The CDR3 loop spans 15 amino acids. CDR3 region: CASSLGPGDNTEAFF. The CDR3 region has the DNA TGCGCCAGCAGCTTGGGTCCAGGGGACAACACTGAAGCTTTCTTT.

This chain joins TRBV6-5 and TRBJ1-2; D perhaps matches TRBD1 (6 bases). Deletions cut 6 bases from V and 6 bases from J, with 17 bases between. The CDR3 length is 14 residues. Germline V gene data show CDR1 as MNHEY and CDR2 as SVGAGI. The CDR3 sequence: CASSPGGANNGYTF. The CDR3 region has the DNA TGTGCCAGCAGCCCCGGGGGGGCGAATAATGGCTACACCTTC.

The genes are TRBV10-3 and TRBJ2-5; 12 bases agree with TRBD1. V lost 4 bases, J lost 5 bases, and 8 bases stayed unmatched. The CDR3 covers 16 residues. CDR1 and CDR2 from the germline V gene are ENHRY and SYGVKD. CDR3 sequence: CAISGTGTGGRETQYF. The DNA for the CDR3 is TGTGCCATCAGTGGAACCGGGACAGGGGGCCGGGAGACCCAGTACTTC.

This clone was found once. This chain joins TRBV29-1 and TRBJ1-4; no firm D call. The CDR3 covers 12 residues. V lost 4 bases and J lost 8, with 11 bases in between. From germline, CDR1 is SQVTM and CDR2 ANQGSEA. CDR3 coding DNA: TGCAGCGTTGTTTCCCTCGGAGAAAAACTGTTTTTT. Its protein product is CSVVSLGEKLFF.

This sequence joins TRBV21-1 and TRBJ2-1; the D call of TRBD2 is as the table states it, not checked on the DNA. TRBV21-1 represents a pseudogene. This CDR3 has 12 residues. CDR3 in amino acids: CARGGRDNEQFF. The CDR3 DNA follows: TGTGCCCGGGGGGGACGCGACAATGAGCAGTTCTTC.

This chain joins TRBV4-2 and TRBJ2-1, with 9 bases identical to TRBD2. V shed 0 bases, J shed 6 bases, and the junction held 12 bases outside the gene matches. The CDR3 covers 18 residues. The germline V gene encodes CDR1 LGHNA and CDR2 YNFKEQ. CDR3 in amino acids: CASSQDFGAGGFSNEQFF. The CDR3 nucleotides are TGTGCCAGCAGCCAAGATTTCGGAGCGGGGGGTTTCTCCAATGAGCAGTTCTTC.

The chain joins TRBV7-2 to TRBJ1-2; the match to TRBD1 covers 8 bases. Germline V gene data show CDR1 as SGHTA and CDR2 as FQGNSA. V was clipped by 4 bases and J by 5 bases; unmatched bases: 9. The CDR3 sequence is 15 residues long. Here the CDR3 DNA reads TGTGCCAGCAGCTCCATGGACAGGGTAGGGTATGGCTACACCTTC. This codes for CASSSMDRVGYGYTF.

The chain links TRBV6-1 to TRBJ1-1; 8 bases align to TRBD1. Germline V gene data show CDR1 as MNHNS and CDR2 as SASEGT. The CDR3 spans 15 residues. V lost 7 bases, J lost 4 bases, and 11 bases stayed unmatched. The CDR3 DNA follows: TGTGCCAGCAACGCGGACAGGGCCGTTTTCACTGAAGCTTTCTTT. The encoded protein is CASNADRAVFTEAFF.

V is TRBV18 and J is TRBJ1-2; TRBD1 might be the D (5 bases). Per germline, CDR1 KGHSH and CDR2 LQKENI. This CDR3 contains 15 residues. V gave up 3 bases and J gave up 2 bases, with 13 bases separating them. DNA of the CDR3: TGTGCCAGCTCACCTTCGGGACTCGGAAACTATGGCTACACCTTC. Amino acid sequence: CASSPSGLGNYGYTF. The full variable domain, with the rest looked up from reference TRBV18 and TRBJ1-2, is NAGVMQNPRHLVRRRGQEARLRCSPMKGHSHVYWYRQLPEEGLKFMVYLQKENIIDESGMPKERFSAEFPKEGPSILRIQQVVRGDSAAYFCASSPSGLGNYGYTFGSGTRLTVV.

V and J are TRBV5-1 and TRBJ2-5; D is unresolved. Germline assignment: CDR1 SGHRS and CDR2 YFSETQ. CDR3 size: 15 residues. Trimming cost V 0 bases and J 2 bases, with 11 bases left between them. Here the CDR3 reads CASSLGPLGQETQYF. In nucleotides, the CDR3 is TGCGCCAGCAGCTTGGGACCCCTAGGACAAGAGACCCAGTACTTC.

The chain recombines TRBV7-8 with TRBJ2-1, with D unresolved. The CDR3 is made up of 12 amino acids. The germline V gene encodes CDR1 SGHVS and CDR2 FQNEAQ. V was cut by 5 bases and J by 4 bases, with 6 bases left in between. This CDR3 reads CASSLGYNEQFF. The CDR3, as DNA: TGTGCCAGCAGCCTGGGTTACAATGAGCAGTTCTTC.

The rearrangement uses TRBV5-6 and TRBJ1-1; D not certain. The germline CDR1 and CDR2 sequences are SGHDT and YYEEEE. V lost 4 bases and J 0 bases, leaving 10 bases between the germline ends. CDR3 length: 14 residues. CDR3 DNA sequence: TGTGCCAGCAGCGCGGGTACAGTGAACACTGAAGCTTTCTTT. It yields the protein CASSAGTVNTEAFF.

The CDR3 DNA reads TGTGCCAGTAGTATATTGGGCGAACTAAACACTGAAGCTTTCTTT. The encoded protein is CASSILGELNTEAFF. The chain combines TRBV19 with TRBJ1-1; no firm D call. V was cut by 2 bases and J by 2 bases, with 12 bases left in between. Germline CDR1 reads LNHDA; CDR2 reads SQIVND (reference sequence). This CDR3 is 15 amino acids long.

The chain couples TRBV5-1 to TRBJ1-1, with TRBD1 as a possible D gene (6 bases). The CDR3 spans 15 residues. V was shortened by 4 bases and J by 2 bases, with 15 bases between the two germline ends. The germline V gene has CDR1 SGHRS and CDR2 YFSETQ. The CDR3 spells CASSDWGASNTEAFF. CDR3 bases: TGCGCCAGCAGCGACTGGGGGGCGAGTAACACTGAAGCTTTCTTT. Full variable domain (remainder filled in from reference TRBV5-1 and TRBJ1-1): KAGVTQTPRYLIKTRGQQVTLSCSPISGHRSVSWYQQTPGQGLQFLFEYFSETQRNKGNFPGRFSGRQFSNSRSEMNVSTLELGDSALYLCASSDWGASNTEAFFGQGTRLTVV.

This sequence joins TRBV9 and TRBJ2-1; possible D gene TRBD2, 7 bases. CDR1 SGDLS and CDR2 YYNGEE come from the germline V gene. The CDR3 extends over 16 amino acids. Trimming removed 4 bases from V and 3 bases from J, with 17 bases in between. The DNA of the CDR3 is TGTGCCAGCAGCCTTACGGGGGGCCTCATCTACAATGAGCAGTTCTTC. Its protein is CASSLTGGLIYNEQFF.

The chain uses TRBV5-1 and TRBJ2-3; tentatively, D is TRBD1 or TRBD2 (6 bases each). Trimming shortened V by 2 bases and J by 4 bases, and 14 bases separated the two germline ends. Germline lookup yields CDR1 SGHRS and CDR2 YFSETQ. This CDR3 has 15 residues. CDR3 residues: CASSLVGGSADTQYF. CDR3 DNA sequence: TGCGCCAGCAGCTTAGTGGGGGGCAGTGCAGATACGCAGTATTTT.

The chain has TRBV28 and TRBJ1-5, with TRBD1 identical over 7 bases. In germline, CDR1 is MDHEN, CDR2 SYDVKM. V shed 2 bases, J shed 5 bases, and the junction held 3 bases outside the gene matches. This CDR3 region has 14 residues. The CDR3 region is CASSLRGPDQPQHF. The DNA for the CDR3 is TGTGCCAGCAGTTTAAGGGGGCCTGATCAGCCCCAGCATTTT.

The chain links TRBV5-1 to TRBJ2-3; 9 nucleotides agree with TRBD2. In germline, CDR1 is SGHRS, CDR2 YFSETQ. V trimming: 3 bases; J trimming: 4 bases; junction bases outside the gene matches: 3. The CDR3 runs to 14 residues. The CDR3 DNA sequence: TGCGCCAGCAGCTCTGGCGGGGGGGCAGATACGCAGTATTTT. This sequence encodes CASSSGGGADTQYF.

J is TRBJ1-1 and V is TRBV5-4, with TRBD1 identical over 8 bases. Trimming took 0 bases from V and 3 from J; bases not matched to a gene: 1. CDR1 SGHNT and CDR2 YYREEE come from the germline V gene (reference sequence). The length of the CDR3 is 14 residues. The CDR3 loop reads CASSLDRGYTEAFF. CDR3 bases: TGTGCCAGCAGCTTGGACAGGGGGTACACTGAAGCTTTCTTT. The full variable domain, completed using reference TRBV5-4 and TRBJ1-1, is ETGVTQSPTHLIKTRGQQVTLRCSSQSGHNTVSWYQQALGQGPQFIFQYYREEENGRGNFPPRFSGLQFPNYSSELNVNALELDDSALYLCASSLDRGYTEAFFGQGTRLTVV.

The V and J genes are TRBV7-2 and TRBJ1-4; no clear D gene. CDR1 is SGHTA and CDR2 is FQGNSA in the germline V gene. Trimming took off 2 bases at V and 5 bases at J, with 9 bases between the two ends. This CDR3 has 14 amino acids. The CDR3 sequence is CASSLRRSNEKLFF. CDR3 bases: TGTGCCAGCAGCTTACGTCGGTCGAATGAAAAACTGTTTTTT.

This chain uses TRBV18 with TRBJ1-5; weak D call: TRBD1 (5 bases). V shed 6 bases and J shed 0 bases, with 15 bases lying between them. Germline CDR1 is KGHSH and CDR2 is LQKENI. The CDR3 contains 16 residues. The CDR3 here is CASSPRQSSSNQPQHF. The CDR3 nucleotides read TGTGCCAGCTCGCCTAGACAGAGTTCTAGCAATCAGCCCCAGCATTTT.

The V gene is TRBV4-3, the J gene TRBJ2-3; 8 bases are a match to TRBD2. CDR1 and CDR2 from the germline V gene are LGHNA and YSLEER. The CDR3 totals 15 residues. Trimming took 4 bases from V and 4 from J; bases not matched to a gene: 7. In DNA, the CDR3 is TGCGCCAGCAGCCCCCAGCGGGGGAGAGCAGATACGCAGTATTTT. This translates into CASSPQRGRADTQYF.

The gene calls are TRBV5-1 and TRBJ2-1; 7 nucleotides agree with TRBD1. The V gene end was trimmed by 5 bases and the J gene end by 5 bases; junction bases not matched to a gene: 7. CDR1 is SGHRS, CDR2 YFSETQ, per germline. This CDR3 region has 14 residues. DNA for the CDR3: TGCGCCAGCAGAAAACAGGGGTTCGACAATGAGCAGTTCTTC. It codes for CASRKQGFDNEQFF.

The CDR3 loop is CASSFSLGQGNYNEQFF. The CDR3 coding sequence is TGTGCCAGCAGTTTCTCCCTCGGACAGGGCAATTACAATGAGCAGTTCTTC. This chain joins TRBV27 and TRBJ2-1; 8 bases map to TRBD1. The CDR3 has 17 amino acids. The germline V gene encodes CDR1 MNHEY and CDR2 SMNVEV (reference sequence). The V and J ends lost 3 bases and 4 bases, in that order; junction bases with no gene match: 11.